The 12 T cell receptor beta chains in this list originate from one sample, sequenced in a study of blood T cell repertoires in COVID-19 (dated by TCRdb to about 2020). Libraries were made using the immunoSEQ multiplex PCR assay. In TCRdb, the immuneACCESS table is reduced to in-frame sequences with V and J assigned. These tables do not hold every clone; where another copy was compared, an unresolved V gene accounts for under half, and the others remain unexplained. The sample profile shows 210,000 or so clones; roughly 87% of them were found once. 1.9% of the sample comes from the top ten. Sequencing was carried out using peripheral blood. The receptors shown here come from a man aged 35 to 55 with active or convalescent COVID-19.

The DNA of the CDR3 is TGTGCCACCAGCAGAGCTCAATCCGGTCCCGGGGAGCTGTTTTTT. The encoded protein is CATSRAQSGPGELFF. This chain connects TRBV15 to TRBJ2-2, with D unclear. The germline V and J ends were trimmed by 1 base and 6 bases, with 12 bases remaining between them. Looked up from germline, CDR1 is LNHNV and CDR2 is YYDKDF (reference sequence). The CDR3 totals 15 residues.

The gene calls are TRBV19 and TRBJ1-1, with D possibly being TRBD1 (6 bases). Looked up from germline, CDR1 is LNHDA and CDR2 is SQIVND (reference sequence). The CDR3 has 12 residues. Trimming left V 5 bases short and J 5 bases short, with 9 bases between. The DNA for the CDR3 is TGTGCCAGTAGTTTTACAGGGACTGAAGCTTTCTTT. It is translated as CASSFTGTEAFF.

The chain is built from TRBV13 and TRBJ2-7; 9 bases fit TRBD1. The V gene's germline CDR1 is PRHDT and CDR2 FYEKMQ (reference sequence). This CDR3 comprises 13 residues. The V gene end was trimmed by 5 bases and the J gene end by 5 bases; junction bases not matched to a gene: 4. Written as DNA, the CDR3 is TGTGCCAGCAGCAGGGACAGGGACGACGAGCAGTACTTC. This translates into CASSRDRDDEQYF.

V and J are TRBV5-1 and TRBJ2-5; maybe TRBD1 (5 bases). Germline V gene sequence: CDR1 SGHRS, CDR2 YFSETQ. V lost 1 base to trimming and J lost 2 bases, with 15 bases between them. The CDR3 totals 16 residues. CDR3: CASSLLGPDQQETQYF. CDR3 nucleotides: TGCGCCAGCAGCTTGTTGGGGCCCGACCAACAAGAGACCCAGTACTTC.

The V and J genes are TRBV19 and TRBJ1-5; D is possibly TRBD1 (6 bases). There are 16 residues in the CDR3. V was clipped by 10 bases and J by 1 base, with 20 bases between them. CDR1 and CDR2 from the germline V gene are LNHDA and SQIVND (reference sequence). In DNA, the CDR3 is TGTGCCACCCGGGAGGACAGAGGGGGAAGCAATCAGCCCCAGCATTTT. Protein product: CATREDRGGSNQPQHF.

The rearrangement links TRBV2 to TRBJ2-7; TRBD1 matches 7 bases. From germline, CDR1 is SNHLY and CDR2 FYNNEI. The CDR3 is 14 residues long. V was pared by 7 bases and J by 9 bases, with 15 bases of the junction left unmatched. DNA for the CDR3: TGTGCCAGCACTCCTCAGAGGGGGCTTATGGGGCAGTACTTC. This codes for CASTPQRGLMGQYF.

The chain employs TRBV2 and TRBJ1-5; D possibly corresponds to TRBD1 (6 bases). CDR1 and CDR2 (germline): SNHLY, FYNNEI. This CDR3 is 15 amino acids long. V lost 7 bases and J 0 bases, leaving 13 bases between the germline ends. Written as DNA, the CDR3 is TGTGCCAGCACCCGTACAGGGTATAGCAATCAGCCCCAGCATTTT. It translates to CASTRTGYSNQPQHF. The entire variable domain, with the rest obtained from reference TRBV2 and TRBJ1-5, is as follows: EPEVTQTPSHQVTQMGQEVILRCVPISNHLYFYWYRQILGQKVEFLVSFYNNEISEKSEIFDDQFSVERPDGSNFTLKIRSTKLEDSAMYFCASTRTGYSNQPQHFGDGTRLSIL.

V usage is TRBV5-1 and J usage is TRBJ2-1; 8 positions match TRBD1. CDR1 SGHRS and CDR2 YFSETQ come from the germline V gene. Trimming cost V 1 base and J 7 bases; bases outside gene matches: 4. The CDR3 extends over 14 amino acids. The CDR3 protein is CASSLRQGANEQFF. The CDR3, as DNA: TGCGCCAGCAGCTTGAGGCAGGGGGCTAATGAGCAGTTCTTC.

This chain links TRBV15 with TRBJ1-2; 8 bases are a match to TRBD1. V was clipped by 5 bases and J by 4 bases; unmatched bases: 6. Looked up from germline, CDR1 is LNHNV and CDR2 is YYDKDF (reference sequence). The CDR3 loop spans 14 amino acids. The CDR3 spells CATSVDRVGYGYTF. The CDR3 coding sequence is TGTGCCACCAGCGTGGACAGGGTGGGCTATGGCTACACCTTC.

Remarks on this clone: Other DNA sequences in the same sample also yield this CDR3. The chain uses TRBV6-2 or TRBV6-3 and TRBJ2-5; 7 bases map to TRBD2. The germline V gene has CDR1 MNHEY and CDR2 SVGEGT. This CDR3 has 14 amino acids. Losses at the gene ends were 5 bases for V and 2 bases for J; bases not matched to a gene: 5. The CDR3, as DNA: TGTGCCAGCAGTCCCTGGGAGGGGCAAGAGACCCAGTACTTC. The encoded protein is CASSPWEGQETQYF.

The genes are TRBV12-3 or TRBV12-4 and TRBJ2-1; D unresolved. V lost 5 bases, J lost 11 bases, and 10 bases lay in between. The CDR3 sequence is 11 residues long. Here the CDR3 reads CASSLKQKQFF. CDR3 in DNA: TGTGCCAGCAGTCTGAAGCAAAAGCAGTTCTTC.

The rearrangement links TRBV6-6 to TRBJ1-1; the D is unclear. Germline CDR1 reads MNHNY; CDR2 reads SVGAGI (reference sequence). The CDR3 is made up of 11 amino acids. V was clipped by 8 bases and J by 1 base, with 5 bases between them. CDR3 in amino acids: CASGGNTEAFF. The CDR3 bases are TGTGCCAGCGGAGGGAACACTGAAGCTTTCTTT.